This T cell receptor (beta chain) was documented in a study of blood T cell repertoires in COVID-19. Study-level information: Samples representing acute and convalescent COVID-19 were sourced from the United States, Italy and Spain. The analysed material was cDNA or gDNA that came from T cells, B-cell-depleted T cells, or PBMCs.

Per the original methods: For nucleated cells, counts were estimated from reference gene primer amplification. Data came from immunoSEQ multiplex PCR; TCRdb stores just in-frame clones and leaves some out. V and J calls and clone size are as listed in that table; D and trimming were resolved from the DNA. The sample consists of fewer than 70,000 clones, 84% of them appearing once. Germline CDR1 and CDR2: SEHNR and FQNEAQ (reference sequence). This CDR3 region has 12 residues. V was shortened by 5 bases and J by 4 bases, with 8 bases between the two germline ends. This chain connects TRBV7-9 to TRBJ2-5, with D perhaps TRBD2 (5 bases). This TCR was recovered from a man aged 45-60 years with active COVID-19. Sequencing was performed on peripheral blood. CDR3 residues: CASSPRGETQYF. The DNA of the CDR3 is TGTGCCAGCAGCCCACGGGGAGAGACCCAGTACTTC.